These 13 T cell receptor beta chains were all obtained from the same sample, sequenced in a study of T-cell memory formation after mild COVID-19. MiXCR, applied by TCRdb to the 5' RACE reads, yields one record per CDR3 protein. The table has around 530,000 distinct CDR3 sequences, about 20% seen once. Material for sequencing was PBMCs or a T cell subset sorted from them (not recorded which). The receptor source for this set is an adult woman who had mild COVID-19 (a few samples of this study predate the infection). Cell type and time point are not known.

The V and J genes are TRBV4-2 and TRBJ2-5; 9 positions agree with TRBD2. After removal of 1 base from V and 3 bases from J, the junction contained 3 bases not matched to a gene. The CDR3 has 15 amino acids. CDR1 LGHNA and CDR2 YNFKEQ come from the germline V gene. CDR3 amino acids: CASSQVSSGEETQYF. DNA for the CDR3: TGTGCCAGCAGCCAAGTGTCTAGCGGGGAAGAGACCCAGTACTTC.

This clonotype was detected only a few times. The CDR3, as DNA: TGCGCCAGCAGCCGACACCCTAGCGGGGGGGACTACGAGCAGTACTTC. Its protein is CASSRHPSGGDYEQYF. This rearrangement joins TRBV5-1 to TRBJ2-7; 12 nucleotides match TRBD2. This CDR3 has 16 residues. Germline V gene sequence: CDR1 SGHRS, CDR2 YFSETQ. V lost 4 bases to trimming and J lost 3 bases; unmatched junction nucleotides: 8.

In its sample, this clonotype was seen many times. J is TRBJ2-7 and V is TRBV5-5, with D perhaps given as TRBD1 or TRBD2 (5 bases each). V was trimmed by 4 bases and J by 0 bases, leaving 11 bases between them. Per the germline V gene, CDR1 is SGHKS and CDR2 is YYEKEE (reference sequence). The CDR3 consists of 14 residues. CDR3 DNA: TGTGCCAGCAGCAGAGAGGGGAGCTCCTACGAGCAGTACTTC. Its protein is CASSREGSSYEQYF.

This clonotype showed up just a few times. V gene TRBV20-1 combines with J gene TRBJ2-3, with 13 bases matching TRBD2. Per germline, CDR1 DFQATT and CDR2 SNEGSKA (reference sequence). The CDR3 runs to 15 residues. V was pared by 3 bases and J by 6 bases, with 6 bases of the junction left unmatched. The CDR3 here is CSASGTSGDSDTQYF. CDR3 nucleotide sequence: TGCAGTGCTAGCGGGACTAGCGGGGATTCCGATACGCAGTATTTT.

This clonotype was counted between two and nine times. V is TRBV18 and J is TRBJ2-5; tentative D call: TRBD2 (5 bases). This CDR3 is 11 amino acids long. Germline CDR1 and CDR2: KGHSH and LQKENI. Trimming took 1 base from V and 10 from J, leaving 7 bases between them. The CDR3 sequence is CASSPLEGQYF. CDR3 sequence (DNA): TGTGCCAGCTCACCACTCGAGGGCCAGTACTTC. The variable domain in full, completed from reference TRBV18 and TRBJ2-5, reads NAGVMQNPRHLVRRRGQEARLRCSPMKGHSHVYWYRQLPEEGLKFMVYLQKENIIDESGMPKERFSAEFPKEGPSILRIQQVVRGDSAAYFCASSPLEGQYFGPGTRLLVL.

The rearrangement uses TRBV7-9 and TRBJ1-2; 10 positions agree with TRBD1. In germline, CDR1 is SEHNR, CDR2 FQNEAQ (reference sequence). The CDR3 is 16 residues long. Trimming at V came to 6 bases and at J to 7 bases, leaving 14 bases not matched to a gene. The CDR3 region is CASRGSPGQGTSGYTF. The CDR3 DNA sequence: TGTGCCAGCAGGGGGTCCCCGGGACAGGGGACGAGTGGCTACACCTTC.

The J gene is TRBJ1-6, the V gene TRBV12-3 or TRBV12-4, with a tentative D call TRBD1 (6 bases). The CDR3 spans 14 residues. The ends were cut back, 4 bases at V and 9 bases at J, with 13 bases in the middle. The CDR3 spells CASSSRGQLSPLHF. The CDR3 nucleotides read TGTGCCAGCAGTTCCAGGGGTCAGCTTTCACCCCTCCACTTT.

Here the CDR3 DNA reads TGCAGTGCTAGAGCTGGTTGGAGCAGCTCCTACAATGAGCAGTTCTTC. This encodes CSARAGWSSSYNEQFF. The chain combines TRBV20-1 with TRBJ2-1; the D is unclear. Trimming removed 1 base from V and 0 bases from J, with 13 bases in between. Germline lookup yields CDR1 DFQATT and CDR2 SNEGSKA (reference sequence). CDR3 length: 16 amino acids.

Here the CDR3 DNA reads TGTGCCAGCAGCCAGGGACTAGCGGGAGAAGAGACCCAGTACTTC. This sequence encodes CASSQGLAGEETQYF. This chain uses TRBV7-9 with TRBJ2-5, with 14 bases matching TRBD2. V dropped 5 bases and J dropped 3; count of bases not matched to a gene: 2. The V gene's germline CDR1 is SEHNR and CDR2 FQNEAQ (reference sequence). This CDR3 region has 15 residues. The entire variable domain, with the rest obtained from reference TRBV7-9 and TRBJ2-5, is as follows: DTGVSQNPRHKITKRGQNVTFRCDPISEHNRLYWYRQTLGQGPEFLTYFQNEAQLEKSRLLSDRFSAERPKGSFSTLEIQRTEQGDSAMYLCASSQGLAGEETQYFGPGTRLLVL.

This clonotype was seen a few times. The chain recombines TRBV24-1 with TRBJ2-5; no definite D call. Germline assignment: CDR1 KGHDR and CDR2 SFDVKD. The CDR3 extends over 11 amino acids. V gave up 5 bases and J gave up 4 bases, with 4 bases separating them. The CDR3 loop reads CATSGRETQYF. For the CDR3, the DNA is TGTGCCACCAGTGGCCGAGAGACCCAGTACTTC.

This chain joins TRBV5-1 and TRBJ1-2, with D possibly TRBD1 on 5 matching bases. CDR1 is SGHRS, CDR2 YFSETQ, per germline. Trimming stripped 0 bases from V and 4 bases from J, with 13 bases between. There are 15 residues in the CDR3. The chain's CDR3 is CASSLAPGSAYGYTF. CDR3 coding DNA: TGCGCCAGCAGCTTGGCCCCAGGGTCTGCCTATGGCTACACCTTC.

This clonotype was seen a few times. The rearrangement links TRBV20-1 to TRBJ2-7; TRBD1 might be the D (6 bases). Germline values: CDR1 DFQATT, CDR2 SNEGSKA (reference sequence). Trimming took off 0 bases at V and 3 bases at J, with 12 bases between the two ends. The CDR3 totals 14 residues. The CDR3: CSARDSRQVYEQYF. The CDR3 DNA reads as TGCAGTGCTAGAGATTCCCGACAGGTCTACGAGCAGTACTTC.

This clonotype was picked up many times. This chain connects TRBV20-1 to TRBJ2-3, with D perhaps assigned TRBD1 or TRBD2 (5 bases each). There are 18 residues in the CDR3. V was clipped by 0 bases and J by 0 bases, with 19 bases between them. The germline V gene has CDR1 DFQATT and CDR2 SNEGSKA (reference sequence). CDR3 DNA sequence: TGCAGTGCTAGAGACGTGGGACGTGTACTCACTAGCACAGATACGCAGTATTTT. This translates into CSARDVGRVLTSTDTQYF.